This note documents a single T cell receptor beta chain sequence. What it binds is not known. Since a much larger clone is just one base distant, this may be a read error. The data derive from a study of CD8+CD57+ T cells in acquired aplastic anemia. Study-wide context: The mean DNA yield obtained from sorted CD4+ and CD8+ cells came to around 3 ug. Study-level findings and limits: Roughly 29 was the count of CD8+ CDR3 sequences that patients shared with controls. Patients and healthy controls showed no significant CD8+ Simpson's diversity difference.

Genomic DNA was employed as the template in profiling TCR beta VDJ and CDR3. TCRdb fed the reads into MiXCR, producing one record per CDR3 protein. The sample records more than 250,000 distinct CDR3 sequences, 56% being singletons. The CDR3 has 15 amino acids. Germline values: CDR1 GTSNPN, CDR2 SVGIG (reference sequence). The V call is TRBV30, the J call TRBJ1-6; D ambiguous. This receptor was taken from a human donor with severe aplastic anemia or a healthy control (not recorded which). The sequenced material came from sorted CD4+, CD8+, or CD8+CD57+ T cells (not recorded which) from PBMCs. The CDR3, as DNA: TGTTCCTGGAGTGAAGTTTCCGGGTGGTTGTCACCCCTCCACTTT. Its translation is CSWSEVSGWLSPLHF.